Listed here is a single T cell receptor beta chain. TCRdb ran MiXCR on the RT-PCR reads and lists one entry per CDR3 protein. The table lists about 680,000 distinct CDR3 sequences, 14% of them singletons, with about 3.9% in the top ten. Germline lookup yields CDR1 LGHNA and CDR2 YSLEER. CDR3 length: 16 amino acids. With V trimmed by 4 bases and J by 2 bases, 6 bases remained unmatched. The gene calls are TRBV4-3 and TRBJ2-1, with 9 bases aligning to TRBD1. What was sequenced was memory CD4+ T cells from blood. This sequence was found in a female donor in good health, serving as a healthy control. CDR3 in amino acids: CASSRTGVLAYNEQFF. CDR3 DNA: TGCGCCAGCAGCCGGACAGGGGTTCTTGCCTACAATGAGCAGTTCTTC.